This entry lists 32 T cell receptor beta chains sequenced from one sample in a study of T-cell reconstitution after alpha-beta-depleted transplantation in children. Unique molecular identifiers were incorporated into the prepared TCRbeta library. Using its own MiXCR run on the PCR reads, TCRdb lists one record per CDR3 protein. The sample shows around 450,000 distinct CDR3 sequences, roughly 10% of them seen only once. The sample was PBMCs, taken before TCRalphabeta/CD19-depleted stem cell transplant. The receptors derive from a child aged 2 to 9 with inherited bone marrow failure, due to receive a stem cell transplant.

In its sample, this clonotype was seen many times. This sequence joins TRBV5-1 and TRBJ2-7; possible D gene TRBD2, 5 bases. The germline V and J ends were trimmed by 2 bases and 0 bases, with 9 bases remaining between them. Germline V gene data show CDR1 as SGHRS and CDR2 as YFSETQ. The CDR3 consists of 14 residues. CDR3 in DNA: TGCGCCAGCAGCTTCTTCGGGGACTCCTACGAGCAGTACTTC. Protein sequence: CASSFFGDSYEQYF.

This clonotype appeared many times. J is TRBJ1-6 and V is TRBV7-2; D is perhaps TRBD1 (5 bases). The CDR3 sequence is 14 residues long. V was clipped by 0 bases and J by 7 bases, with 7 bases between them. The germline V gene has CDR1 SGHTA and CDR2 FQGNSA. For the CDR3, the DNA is TGTGCCAGCAGCTTAGCGCAGGGAAATTCACCCCTCCACTTT. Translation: CASSLAQGNSPLHF.

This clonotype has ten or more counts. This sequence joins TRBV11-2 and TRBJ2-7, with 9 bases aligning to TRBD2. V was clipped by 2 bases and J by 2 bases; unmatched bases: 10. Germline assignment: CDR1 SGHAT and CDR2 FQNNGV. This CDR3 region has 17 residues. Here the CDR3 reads CASSLRTSGQQPYEQYF. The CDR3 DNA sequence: TGTGCCAGCAGCTTACGAACTAGCGGGCAACAACCCTACGAGCAGTACTTC.

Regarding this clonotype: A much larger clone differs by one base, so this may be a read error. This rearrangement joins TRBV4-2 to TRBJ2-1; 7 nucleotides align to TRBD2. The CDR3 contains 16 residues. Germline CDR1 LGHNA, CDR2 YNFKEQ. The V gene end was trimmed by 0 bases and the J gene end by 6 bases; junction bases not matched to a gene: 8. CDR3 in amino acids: CASSQEVLAAVNEQFF. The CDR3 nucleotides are TGTGCCAGCAGCCAAGAGGTCCTAGCGGCCGTCAATGAGCAGTTCTTC.

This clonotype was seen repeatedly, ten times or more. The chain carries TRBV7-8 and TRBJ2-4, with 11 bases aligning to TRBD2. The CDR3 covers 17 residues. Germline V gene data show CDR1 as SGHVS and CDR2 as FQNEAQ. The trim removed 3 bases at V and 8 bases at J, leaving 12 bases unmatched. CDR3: CASSFGWLAGGPDIQYF. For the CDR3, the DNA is TGTGCCAGCAGCTTTGGCTGGCTAGCGGGAGGTCCCGACATTCAGTACTTC.

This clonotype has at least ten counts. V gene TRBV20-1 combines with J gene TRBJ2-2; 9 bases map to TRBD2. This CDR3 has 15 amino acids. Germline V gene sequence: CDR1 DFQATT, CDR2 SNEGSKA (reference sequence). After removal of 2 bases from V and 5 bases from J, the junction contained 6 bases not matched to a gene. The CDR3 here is CSARMVAGVTGELFF. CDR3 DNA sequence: TGCAGTGCTAGAATGGTAGCGGGAGTTACCGGGGAGCTGTTTTTT.

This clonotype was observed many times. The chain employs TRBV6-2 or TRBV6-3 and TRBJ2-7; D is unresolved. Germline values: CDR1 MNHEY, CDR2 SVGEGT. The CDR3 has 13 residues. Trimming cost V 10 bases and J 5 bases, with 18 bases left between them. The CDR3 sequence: CATTTVRVDEQYF. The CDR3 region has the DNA TGTGCCACCACCACAGTTCGGGTTGACGAGCAGTACTTC.

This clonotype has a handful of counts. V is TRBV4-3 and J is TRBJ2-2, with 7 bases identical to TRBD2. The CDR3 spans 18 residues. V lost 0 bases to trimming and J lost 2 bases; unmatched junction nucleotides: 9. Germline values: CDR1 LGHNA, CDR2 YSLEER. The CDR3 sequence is CASSQDGASGYNTGELFF. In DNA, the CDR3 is TGCGCCAGCAGCCAAGATGGGGCTAGCGGCTATAACACCGGGGAGCTGTTTTTT.

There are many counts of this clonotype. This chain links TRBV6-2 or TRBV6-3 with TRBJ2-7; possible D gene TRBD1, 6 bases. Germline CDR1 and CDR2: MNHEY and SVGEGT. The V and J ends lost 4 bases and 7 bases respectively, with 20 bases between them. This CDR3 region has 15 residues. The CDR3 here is CASSWHAGATEEQYF. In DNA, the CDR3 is TGTGCCAGCAGTTGGCACGCAGGGGCGACGGAGGAGCAGTACTTC.

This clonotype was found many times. CDR3 amino acids: CASSLGWGEPNEQFF. The CDR3 DNA reads TGTGCCAGCAGCTTAGGTTGGGGGGAGCCCAATGAGCAGTTCTTC. The genes are TRBV7-9 and TRBJ2-1, with TRBD2 as a possible D gene (6 bases). CDR3 length equals 15 residues. V lost 1 base, J lost 6 bases, and 13 bases lay in between. Looked up from germline, CDR1 is SEHNR and CDR2 is FQNEAQ (reference sequence).

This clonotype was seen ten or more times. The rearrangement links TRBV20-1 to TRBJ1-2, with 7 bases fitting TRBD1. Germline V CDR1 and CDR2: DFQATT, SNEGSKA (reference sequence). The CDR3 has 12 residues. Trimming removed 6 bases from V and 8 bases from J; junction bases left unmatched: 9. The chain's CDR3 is CSAADRVGGYTF. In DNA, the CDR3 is TGCAGTGCGGCAGACAGGGTGGGGGGCTACACCTTC.

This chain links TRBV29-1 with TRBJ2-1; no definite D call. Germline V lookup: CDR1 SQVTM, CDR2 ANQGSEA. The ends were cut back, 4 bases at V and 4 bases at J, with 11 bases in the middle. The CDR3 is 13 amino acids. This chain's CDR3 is CSVAPPSYNEQFF. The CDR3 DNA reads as TGCAGCGTTGCCCCCCCGAGTTACAATGAGCAGTTCTTC.

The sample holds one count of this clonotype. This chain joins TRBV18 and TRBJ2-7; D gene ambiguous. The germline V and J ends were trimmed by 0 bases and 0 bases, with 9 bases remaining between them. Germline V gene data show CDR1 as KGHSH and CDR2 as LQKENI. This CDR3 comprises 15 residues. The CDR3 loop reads CASSPPVSHSYEQYF. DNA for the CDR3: TGTGCCAGCTCACCACCCGTAAGCCACTCCTACGAGCAGTACTTC.

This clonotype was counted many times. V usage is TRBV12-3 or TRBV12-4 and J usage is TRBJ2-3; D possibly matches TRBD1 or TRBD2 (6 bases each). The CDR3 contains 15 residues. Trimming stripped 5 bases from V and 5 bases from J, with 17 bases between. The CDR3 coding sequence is TGTGCCAGCAGTACATCTGGGGGGCGCGGAGATACGCAGTATTTT. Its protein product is CASSTSGGRGDTQYF.

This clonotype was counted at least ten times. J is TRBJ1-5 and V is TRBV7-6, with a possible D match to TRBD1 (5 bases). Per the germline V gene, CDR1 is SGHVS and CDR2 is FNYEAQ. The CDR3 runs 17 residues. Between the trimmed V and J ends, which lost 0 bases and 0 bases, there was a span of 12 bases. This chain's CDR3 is CASSLAPGPHSNQPQHF. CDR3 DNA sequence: TGTGCCAGCAGCTTAGCCCCGGGACCGCATAGCAATCAGCCCCAGCATTTT.

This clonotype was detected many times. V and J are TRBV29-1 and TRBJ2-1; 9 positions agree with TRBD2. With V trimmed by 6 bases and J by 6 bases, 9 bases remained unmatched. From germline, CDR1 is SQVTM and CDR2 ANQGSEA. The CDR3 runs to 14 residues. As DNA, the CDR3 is TGCAGCGTCCGAGATACTAGCGGGTTCAATGAGCAGTTCTTC. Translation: CSVRDTSGFNEQFF.

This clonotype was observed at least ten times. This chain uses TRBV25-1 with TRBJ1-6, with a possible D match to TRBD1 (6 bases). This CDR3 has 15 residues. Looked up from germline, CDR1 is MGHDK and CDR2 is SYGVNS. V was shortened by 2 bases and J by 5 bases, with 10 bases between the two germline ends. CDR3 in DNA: TGTGCCAGCAGTGAAAGTTCAGGGGATAATTCACCCCTCCACTTT. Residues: CASSESSGDNSPLHF.

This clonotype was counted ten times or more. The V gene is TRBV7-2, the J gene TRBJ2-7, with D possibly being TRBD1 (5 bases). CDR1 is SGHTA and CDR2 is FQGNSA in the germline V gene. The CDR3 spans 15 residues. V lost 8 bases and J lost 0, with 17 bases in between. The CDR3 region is CASGIGDIYSYEQYF. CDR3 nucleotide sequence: TGTGCCAGCGGCATAGGGGATATTTACTCCTACGAGCAGTACTTC.

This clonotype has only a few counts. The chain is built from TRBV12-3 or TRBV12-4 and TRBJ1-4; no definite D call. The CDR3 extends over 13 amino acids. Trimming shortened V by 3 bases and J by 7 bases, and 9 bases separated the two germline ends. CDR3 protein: CASSFYGFEKLFF. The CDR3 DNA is TGTGCCAGCAGTTTTTATGGATTTGAAAAACTGTTTTTT.

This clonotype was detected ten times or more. In nucleotides, the CDR3 is TGCGCCAGCAGCCAGGGGGGAGGGGCTGGCGGGGAGCTGTTTTTT. Translating gives CASSQGGGAGGELFF. The genes are TRBV4-1 and TRBJ2-2; TRBD2 agrees at 7 bases. The CDR3 runs 15 residues. Germline V gene sequence: CDR1 MGHRA, CDR2 YSYEKL. Germline trimming cut 3 bases from V and 7 bases from J; bases unmatched to any gene: 8.

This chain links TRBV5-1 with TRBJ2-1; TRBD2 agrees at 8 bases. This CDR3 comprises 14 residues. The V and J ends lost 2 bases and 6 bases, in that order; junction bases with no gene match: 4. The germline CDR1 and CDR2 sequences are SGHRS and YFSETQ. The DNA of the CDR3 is TGCGCCAGCAGCTTTAGCGGGAATCTCAATGAGCAGTTCTTC. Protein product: CASSFSGNLNEQFF.

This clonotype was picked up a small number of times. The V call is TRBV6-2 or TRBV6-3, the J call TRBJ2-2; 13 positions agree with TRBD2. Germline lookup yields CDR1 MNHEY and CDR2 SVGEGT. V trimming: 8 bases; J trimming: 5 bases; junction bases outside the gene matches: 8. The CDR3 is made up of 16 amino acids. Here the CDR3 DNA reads TGTGCCAGCGCGGAGGGACTAGCGGGAATAACCGGGGAGCTGTTTTTT. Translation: CASAEGLAGITGELFF.

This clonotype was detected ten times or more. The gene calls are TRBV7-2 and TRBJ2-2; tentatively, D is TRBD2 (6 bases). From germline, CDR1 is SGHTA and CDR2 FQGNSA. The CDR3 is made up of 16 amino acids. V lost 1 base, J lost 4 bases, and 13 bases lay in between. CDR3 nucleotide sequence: TGTGCCAGCAGCTTAGGGCCGGGAGACGGCACCGGGGAGCTGTTTTTT. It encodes CASSLGPGDGTGELFF.

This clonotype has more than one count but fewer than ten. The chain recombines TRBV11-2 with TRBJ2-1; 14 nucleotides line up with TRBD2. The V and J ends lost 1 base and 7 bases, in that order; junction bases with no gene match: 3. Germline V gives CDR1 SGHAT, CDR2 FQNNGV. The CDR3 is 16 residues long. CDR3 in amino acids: CASSLGLAGGRNEQFF. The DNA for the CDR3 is TGTGCCAGCAGCTTAGGACTAGCGGGAGGGAGGAATGAGCAGTTCTTC.

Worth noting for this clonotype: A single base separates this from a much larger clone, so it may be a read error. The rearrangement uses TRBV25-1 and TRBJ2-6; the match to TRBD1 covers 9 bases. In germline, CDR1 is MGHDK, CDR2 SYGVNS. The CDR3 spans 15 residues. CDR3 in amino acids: CASRGQGTGANGLTF. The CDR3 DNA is TGTGCCAGCAGGGGACAGGGAACTGGGGCCAACGGCCTGACTTTC.

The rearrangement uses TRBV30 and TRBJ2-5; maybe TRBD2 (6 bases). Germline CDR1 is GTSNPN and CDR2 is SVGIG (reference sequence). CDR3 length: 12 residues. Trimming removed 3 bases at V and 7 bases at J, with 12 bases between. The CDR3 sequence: CAWRSGSGTQYF. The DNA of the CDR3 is TGTGCCTGGAGAAGCGGGTCTGGGACCCAGTACTTC.

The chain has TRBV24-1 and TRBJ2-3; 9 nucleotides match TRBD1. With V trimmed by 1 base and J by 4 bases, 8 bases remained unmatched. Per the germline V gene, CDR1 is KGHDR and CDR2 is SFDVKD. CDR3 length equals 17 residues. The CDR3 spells CATSDFKGQGRPDTQYF. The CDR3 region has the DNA TGTGCCACCAGTGATTTCAAGGGACAGGGAAGGCCAGATACGCAGTATTTT.

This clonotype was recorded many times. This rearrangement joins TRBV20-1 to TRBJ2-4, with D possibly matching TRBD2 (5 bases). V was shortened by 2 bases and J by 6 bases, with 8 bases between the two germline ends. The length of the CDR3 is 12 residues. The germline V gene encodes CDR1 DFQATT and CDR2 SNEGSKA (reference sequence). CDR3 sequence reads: CSARRDTNIQYF. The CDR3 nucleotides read TGCAGTGCTAGACGGGATACAAACATTCAGTACTTC.

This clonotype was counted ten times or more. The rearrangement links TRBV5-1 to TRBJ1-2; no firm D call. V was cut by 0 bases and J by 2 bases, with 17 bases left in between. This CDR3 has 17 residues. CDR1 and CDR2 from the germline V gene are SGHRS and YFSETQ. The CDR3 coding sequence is TGCGCCAGCAGCTTGGTCCCTTCGGGCTCCCTGAACTATGGCTACACCTTC. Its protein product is CASSLVPSGSLNYGYTF.

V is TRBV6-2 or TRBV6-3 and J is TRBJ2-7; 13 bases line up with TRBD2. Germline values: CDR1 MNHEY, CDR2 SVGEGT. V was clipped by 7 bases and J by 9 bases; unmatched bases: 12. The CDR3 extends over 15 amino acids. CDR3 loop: CASMDLGLAGTTQYF. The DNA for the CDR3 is TGTGCCAGCATGGACTTGGGACTAGCGGGAACTACGCAGTACTTC.

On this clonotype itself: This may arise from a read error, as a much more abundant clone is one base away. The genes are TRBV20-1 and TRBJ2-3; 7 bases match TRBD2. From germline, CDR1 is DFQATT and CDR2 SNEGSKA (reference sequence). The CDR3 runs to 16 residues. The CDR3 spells CSATPWGGMGTDRQYF. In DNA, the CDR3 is TGCAGTGCTACCCCTTGGGGGGGAATGGGCACAGATAGGCAGTATTTT.

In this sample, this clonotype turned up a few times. The CDR3 loop is CASSRQGPNEQFF. CDR3 DNA sequence: TGTGCCAGCAGTCGACAGGGACCCAATGAGCAGTTCTTC. J is TRBJ2-1 and V is TRBV6-2 or TRBV6-3; the match to TRBD1 covers 7 bases. With 5 bases clipped from V and 6 bases from J, the junction kept 4 bases outside the gene matches. The CDR3 covers 13 residues. From germline, CDR1 is MNHEY and CDR2 SVGEGT.